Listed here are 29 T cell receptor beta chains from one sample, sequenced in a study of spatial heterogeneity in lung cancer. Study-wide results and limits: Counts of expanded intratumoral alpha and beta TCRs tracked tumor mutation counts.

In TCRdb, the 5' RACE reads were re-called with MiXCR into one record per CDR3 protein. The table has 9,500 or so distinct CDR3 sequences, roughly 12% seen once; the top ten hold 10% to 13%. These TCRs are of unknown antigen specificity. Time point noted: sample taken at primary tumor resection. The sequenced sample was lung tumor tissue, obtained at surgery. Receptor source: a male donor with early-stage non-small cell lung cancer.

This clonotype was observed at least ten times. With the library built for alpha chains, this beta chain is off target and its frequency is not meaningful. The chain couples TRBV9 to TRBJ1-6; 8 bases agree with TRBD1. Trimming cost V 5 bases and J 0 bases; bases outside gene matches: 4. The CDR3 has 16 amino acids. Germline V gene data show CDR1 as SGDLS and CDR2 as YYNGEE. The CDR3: CASSAGGSSYNSPLHF. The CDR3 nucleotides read TGTGCCAGCAGTGCAGGGGGCAGCTCCTATAATTCACCCCTCCACTTT.

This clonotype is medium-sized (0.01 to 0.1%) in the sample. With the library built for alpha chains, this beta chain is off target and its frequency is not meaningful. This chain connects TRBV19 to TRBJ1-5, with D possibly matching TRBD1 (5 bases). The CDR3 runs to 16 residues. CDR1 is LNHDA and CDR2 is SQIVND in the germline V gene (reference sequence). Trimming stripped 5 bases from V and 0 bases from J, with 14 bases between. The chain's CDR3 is CASSGQGHYSNQPQHF. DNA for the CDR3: TGTGCCAGTAGTGGCCAGGGCCATTATAGCAATCAGCCCCAGCATTTT.

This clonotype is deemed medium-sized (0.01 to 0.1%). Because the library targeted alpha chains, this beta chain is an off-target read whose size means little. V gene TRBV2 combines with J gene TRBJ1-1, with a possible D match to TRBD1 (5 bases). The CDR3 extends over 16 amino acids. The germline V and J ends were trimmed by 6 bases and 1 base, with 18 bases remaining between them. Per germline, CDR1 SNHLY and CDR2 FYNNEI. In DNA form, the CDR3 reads TGTGCCAGCAGCCCCATATCAAAAGGGGCGAACACTGAAGCTTTCTTT. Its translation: CASSPISKGANTEAFF.

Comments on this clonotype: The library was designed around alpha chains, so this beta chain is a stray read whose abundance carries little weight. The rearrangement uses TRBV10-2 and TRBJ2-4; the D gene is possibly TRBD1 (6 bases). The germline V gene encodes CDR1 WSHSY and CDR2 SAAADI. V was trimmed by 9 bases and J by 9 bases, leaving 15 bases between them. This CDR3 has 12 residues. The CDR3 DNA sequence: TGCGCCAGTAAGGGTCAGGGGAGCATTCAGTACTTC. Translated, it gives CASKGQGSIQYF.

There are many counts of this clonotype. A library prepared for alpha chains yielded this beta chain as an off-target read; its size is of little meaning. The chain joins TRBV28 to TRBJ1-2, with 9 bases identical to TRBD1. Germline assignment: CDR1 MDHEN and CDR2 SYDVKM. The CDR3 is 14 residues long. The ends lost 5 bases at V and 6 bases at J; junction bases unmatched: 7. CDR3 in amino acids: CASSLTGTGHGYTF. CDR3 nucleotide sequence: TGTGCCAGCAGTCTAACCGGGACAGGGCATGGCTACACCTTC.

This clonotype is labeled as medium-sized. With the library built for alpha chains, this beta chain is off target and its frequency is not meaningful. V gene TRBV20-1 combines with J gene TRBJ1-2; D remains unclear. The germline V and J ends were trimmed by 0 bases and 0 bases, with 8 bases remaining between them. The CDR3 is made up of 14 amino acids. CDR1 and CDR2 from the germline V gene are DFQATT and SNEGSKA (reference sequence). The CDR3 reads CSARDGDTNYGYTF. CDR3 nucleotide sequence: TGCAGTGCTAGAGATGGAGACACTAACTATGGCTACACCTTC.

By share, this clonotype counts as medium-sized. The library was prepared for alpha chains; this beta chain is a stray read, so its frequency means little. As DNA, the CDR3 is TGTGCCAGCAGTTACCTGGGCGAGCAGTACTTC. Translating it yields CASSYLGEQYF. This rearrangement joins TRBV6-5 to TRBJ2-7; D is ambiguous. CDR3 size: 11 residues. Germline CDR1 is MNHEY and CDR2 is SVGAGI. The V and J ends lost 2 bases and 6 bases respectively, with 5 bases between them.

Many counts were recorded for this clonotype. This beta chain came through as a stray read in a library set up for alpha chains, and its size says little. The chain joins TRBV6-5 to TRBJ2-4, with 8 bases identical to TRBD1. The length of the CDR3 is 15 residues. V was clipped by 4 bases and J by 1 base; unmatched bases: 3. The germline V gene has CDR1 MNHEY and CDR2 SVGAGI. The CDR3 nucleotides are TGTGCCAGCAGTTCCGGGGACAGGGCCAAAAACATTCAGTACTTC. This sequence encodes CASSSGDRAKNIQYF.

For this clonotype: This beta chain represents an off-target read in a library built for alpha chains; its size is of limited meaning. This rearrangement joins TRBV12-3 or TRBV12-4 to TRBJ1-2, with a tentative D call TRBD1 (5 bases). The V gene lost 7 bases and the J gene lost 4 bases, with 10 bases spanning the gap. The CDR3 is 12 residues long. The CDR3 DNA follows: TGTGCCAGCAAGGGGCTTTTCTATGGCTACACCTTC. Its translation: CASKGLFYGYTF.

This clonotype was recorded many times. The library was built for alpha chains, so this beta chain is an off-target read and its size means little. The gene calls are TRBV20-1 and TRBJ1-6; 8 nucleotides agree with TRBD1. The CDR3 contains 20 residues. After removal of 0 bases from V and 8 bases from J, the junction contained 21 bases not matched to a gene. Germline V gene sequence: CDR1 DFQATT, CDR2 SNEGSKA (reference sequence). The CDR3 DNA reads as TGCAGTGCTAGAGATCCCTACTGGGGCGCAGGGGGCATAGATTATTCACCCCTCCACTTT. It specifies CSARDPYWGAGGIDYSPLHF.

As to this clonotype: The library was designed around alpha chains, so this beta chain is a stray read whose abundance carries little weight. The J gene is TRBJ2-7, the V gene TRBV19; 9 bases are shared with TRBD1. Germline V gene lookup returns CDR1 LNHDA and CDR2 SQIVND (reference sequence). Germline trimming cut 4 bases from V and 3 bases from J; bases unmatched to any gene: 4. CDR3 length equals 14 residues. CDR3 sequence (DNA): TGTGCCAGTAGTACGGGACAGGGCGGCTACGAGCAGTACTTC. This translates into CASSTGQGGYEQYF.

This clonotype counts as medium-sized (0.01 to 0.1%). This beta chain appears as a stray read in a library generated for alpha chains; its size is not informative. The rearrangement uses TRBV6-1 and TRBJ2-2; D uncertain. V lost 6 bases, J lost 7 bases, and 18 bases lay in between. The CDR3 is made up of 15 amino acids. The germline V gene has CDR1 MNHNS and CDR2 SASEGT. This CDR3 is CASSLSWSGDGELFF. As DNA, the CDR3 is TGTGCCAGCAGCCTTTCGTGGTCCGGAGACGGGGAGCTGTTTTTT.

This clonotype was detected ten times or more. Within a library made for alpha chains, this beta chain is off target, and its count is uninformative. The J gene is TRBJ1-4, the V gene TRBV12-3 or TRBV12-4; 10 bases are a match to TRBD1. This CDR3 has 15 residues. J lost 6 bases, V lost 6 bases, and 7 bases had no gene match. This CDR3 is CASSPDRGHHEKLFF. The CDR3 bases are TGTGCCAGCAGCCCCGACAGGGGGCATCATGAAAAACTGTTTTTT.

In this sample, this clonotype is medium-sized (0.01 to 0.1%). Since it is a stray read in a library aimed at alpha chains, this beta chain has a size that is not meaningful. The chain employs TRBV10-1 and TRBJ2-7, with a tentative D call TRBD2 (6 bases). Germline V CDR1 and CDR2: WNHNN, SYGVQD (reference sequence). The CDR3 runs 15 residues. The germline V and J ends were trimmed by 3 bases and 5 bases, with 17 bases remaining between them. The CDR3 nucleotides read TGCGCCAGCAGTGATTCCGGGAGTGGGTACAACGAGCAGTACTTC. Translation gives CASSDSGSGYNEQYF.

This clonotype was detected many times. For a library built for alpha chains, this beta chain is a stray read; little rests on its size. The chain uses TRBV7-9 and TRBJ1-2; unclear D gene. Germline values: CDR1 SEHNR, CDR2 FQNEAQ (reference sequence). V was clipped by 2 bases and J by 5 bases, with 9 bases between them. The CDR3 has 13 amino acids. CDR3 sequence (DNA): TGTGCCAGCAGCTTACCTGAAGGATATGGCTACACCTTC. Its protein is CASSLPEGYGYTF.

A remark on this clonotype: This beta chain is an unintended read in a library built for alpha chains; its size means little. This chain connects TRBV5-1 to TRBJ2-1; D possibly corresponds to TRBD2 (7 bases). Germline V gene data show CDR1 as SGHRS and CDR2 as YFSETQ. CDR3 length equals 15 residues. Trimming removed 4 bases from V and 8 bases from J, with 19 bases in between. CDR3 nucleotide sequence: TGCGCCAGCAGCGTGTCCGCGGGGGCCGTCGATGAGCAGTTCTTC. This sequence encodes CASSVSAGAVDEQFF. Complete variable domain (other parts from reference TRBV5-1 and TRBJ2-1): KAGVTQTPRYLIKTRGQQVTLSCSPISGHRSVSWYQQTPGQGLQFLFEYFSETQRNKGNFPGRFSGRQFSNSRSEMNVSTLELGDSALYLCASSVSAGAVDEQFFGPGTRLTVL.

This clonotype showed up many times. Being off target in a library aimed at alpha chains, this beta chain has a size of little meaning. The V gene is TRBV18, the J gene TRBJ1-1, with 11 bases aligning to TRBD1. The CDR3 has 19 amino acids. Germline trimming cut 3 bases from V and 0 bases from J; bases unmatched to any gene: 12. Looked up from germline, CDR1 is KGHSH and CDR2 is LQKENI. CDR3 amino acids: CASSPRTGGISLMNTEAFF. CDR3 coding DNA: TGTGCCAGCTCACCCAGGACAGGGGGCATTAGTCTCATGAACACTGAAGCTTTCTTT.

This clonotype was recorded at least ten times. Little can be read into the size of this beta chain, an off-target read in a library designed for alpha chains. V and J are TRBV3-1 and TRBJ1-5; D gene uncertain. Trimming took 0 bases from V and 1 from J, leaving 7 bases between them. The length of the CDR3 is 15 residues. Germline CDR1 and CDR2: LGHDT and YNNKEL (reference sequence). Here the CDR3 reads CASSQDSSSNQPQHF. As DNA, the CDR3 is TGTGCCAGCAGCCAAGATTCCAGCAGCAATCAGCCCCAGCATTTT.

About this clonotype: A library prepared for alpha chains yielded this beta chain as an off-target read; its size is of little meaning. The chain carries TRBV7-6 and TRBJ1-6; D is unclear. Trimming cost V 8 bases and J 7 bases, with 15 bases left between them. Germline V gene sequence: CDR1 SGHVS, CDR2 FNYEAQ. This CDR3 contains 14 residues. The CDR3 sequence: CASSIDGLNSPLHF. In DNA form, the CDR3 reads TGTGCCAGCTCAATAGACGGCCTAAATTCACCCCTCCACTTT.

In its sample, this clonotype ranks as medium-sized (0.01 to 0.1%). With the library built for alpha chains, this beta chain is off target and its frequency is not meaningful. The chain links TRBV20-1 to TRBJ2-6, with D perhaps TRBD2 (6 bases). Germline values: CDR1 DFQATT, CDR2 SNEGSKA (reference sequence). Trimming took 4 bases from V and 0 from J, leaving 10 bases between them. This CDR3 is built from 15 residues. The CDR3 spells CSAIGGSSGANVLTF. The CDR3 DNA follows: TGCAGTGCTATCGGGGGTAGCTCTGGGGCCAACGTCCTGACTTTC.

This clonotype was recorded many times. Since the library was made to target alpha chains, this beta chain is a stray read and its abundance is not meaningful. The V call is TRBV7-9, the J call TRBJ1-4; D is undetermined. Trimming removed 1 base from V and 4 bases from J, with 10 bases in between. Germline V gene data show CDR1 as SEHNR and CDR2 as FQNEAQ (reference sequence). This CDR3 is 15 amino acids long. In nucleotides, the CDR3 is TGTGCCAGCAGCTTAGGCGAGAGTAGTAATGAAAAACTGTTTTTT. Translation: CASSLGESSNEKLFF. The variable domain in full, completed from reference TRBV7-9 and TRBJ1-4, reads DTGVSQNPRHKITKRGQNVTFRCDPISEHNRLYWYRQTLGQGPEFLTYFQNEAQLEKSRLLSDRFSAERPKGSFSTLEIQRTEQGDSAMYLCASSLGESSNEKLFFGSGTQLSVL.

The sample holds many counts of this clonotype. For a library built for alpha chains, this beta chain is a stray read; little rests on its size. The CDR3 sequence: CASSLAGTGKGKLFF. In nucleotides, the CDR3 is TGTGCCAGCAGTTTAGCCGGGACAGGGAAGGGAAAACTGTTTTTT. The genes are TRBV28 and TRBJ1-4, with TRBD1 matching over 9 bases. The CDR3 loop spans 15 amino acids. V gave up 2 bases and J gave up 10 bases; unmatched junction bases: 8. The germline CDR1 and CDR2 sequences are MDHEN and SYDVKM.

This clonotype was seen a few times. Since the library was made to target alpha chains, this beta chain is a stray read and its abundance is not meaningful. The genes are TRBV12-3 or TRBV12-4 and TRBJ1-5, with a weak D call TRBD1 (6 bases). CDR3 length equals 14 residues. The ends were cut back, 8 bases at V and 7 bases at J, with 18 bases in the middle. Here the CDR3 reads CASGTGSLGQPQHF. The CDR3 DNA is TGTGCCAGCGGTACAGGGTCCCTTGGGCAGCCCCAGCATTTT.

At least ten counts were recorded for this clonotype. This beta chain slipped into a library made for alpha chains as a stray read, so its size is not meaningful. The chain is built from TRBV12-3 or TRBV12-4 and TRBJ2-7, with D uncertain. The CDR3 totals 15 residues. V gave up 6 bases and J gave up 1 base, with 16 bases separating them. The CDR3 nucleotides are TGTGCCAGCAGATTTACTGGACCGGGTTCCTACGAGCAGTACTTC. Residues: CASRFTGPGSYEQYF.

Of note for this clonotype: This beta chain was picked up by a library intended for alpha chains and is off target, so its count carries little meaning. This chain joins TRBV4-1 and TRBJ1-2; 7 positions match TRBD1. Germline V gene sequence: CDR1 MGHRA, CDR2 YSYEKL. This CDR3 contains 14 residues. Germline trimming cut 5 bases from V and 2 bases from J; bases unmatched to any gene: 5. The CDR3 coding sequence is TGCGCCAGCAGCGCCAGGGGGGAAAACTATGGCTACACCTTC. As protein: CASSARGENYGYTF.

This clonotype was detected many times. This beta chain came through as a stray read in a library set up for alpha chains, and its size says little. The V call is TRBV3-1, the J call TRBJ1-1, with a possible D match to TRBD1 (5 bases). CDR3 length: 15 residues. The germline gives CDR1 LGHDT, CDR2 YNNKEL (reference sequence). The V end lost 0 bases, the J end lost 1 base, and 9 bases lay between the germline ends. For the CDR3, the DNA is TGTGCCAGCAGCCAAGAAGGAACAGGGAACACTGAAGCTTTCTTT. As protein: CASSQEGTGNTEAFF.

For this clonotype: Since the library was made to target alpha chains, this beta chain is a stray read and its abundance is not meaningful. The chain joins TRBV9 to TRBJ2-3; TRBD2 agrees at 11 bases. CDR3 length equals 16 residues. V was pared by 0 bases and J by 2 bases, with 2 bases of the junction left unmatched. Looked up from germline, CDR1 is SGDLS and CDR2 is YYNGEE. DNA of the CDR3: TGTGCCAGCAGCGTAGAACTAGCGGGGGCCACAGATACGCAGTATTTT. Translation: CASSVELAGATDTQYF. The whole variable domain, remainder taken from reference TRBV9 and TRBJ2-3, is DSGVTQTPKHLITATGQRVTLRCSPRSGDLSVYWYQQSLDQGLQFLIQYYNGEERAKGNILERFSAQQFPDLHSELNLSSLELGDSALYFCASSVELAGATDTQYFGPGTRLTVL.

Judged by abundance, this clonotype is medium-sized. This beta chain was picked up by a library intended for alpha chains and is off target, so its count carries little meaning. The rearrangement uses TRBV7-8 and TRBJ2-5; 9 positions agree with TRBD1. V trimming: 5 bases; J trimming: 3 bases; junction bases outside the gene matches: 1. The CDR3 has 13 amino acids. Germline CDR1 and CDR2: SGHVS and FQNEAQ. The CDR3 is CASSRDREETQYF. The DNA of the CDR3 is TGTGCCAGCAGCAGGGACAGGGAAGAGACCCAGTACTTC. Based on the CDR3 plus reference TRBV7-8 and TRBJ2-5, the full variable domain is GAGVSQSPRYKVAKRGQDVALRCDPISGHVSLFWYQQALGQGPEFLTYFQNEAQLDKSGLPSDRFFAERPEGSVSTLKIQRTQQEDSAVYLCASSRDREETQYFGPGTRLLVL.

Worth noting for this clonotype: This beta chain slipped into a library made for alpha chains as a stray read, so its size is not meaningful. The DNA of the CDR3 is TGTGCCATCTATGAGCCAATCGGTAGAGGTTGGTCCTACAATGAGCAGTTCTTC. This encodes CAIYEPIGRGWSYNEQFF. The chain carries TRBV10-3 and TRBJ2-1; D is unresolved. There are 18 residues in the CDR3. The germline V and J ends were trimmed by 8 bases and 1 base, with 24 bases remaining between them. Germline CDR1 ENHRY, CDR2 SYGVKD.